This TCR beta chain was observed in a study of blood T cell repertoires in COVID-19. The assay was immunoSEQ multiplex PCR, and TCRdb's table has in-frame clones only and misses some. The sample records 240,000 or so clones, around four fifths being singletons. Per germline, CDR1 SGHTA and CDR2 FQGTGA. The CDR3 consists of 13 residues. V dropped 2 bases and J dropped 9 bases, with 13 bases sitting between them. The TCR was taken from a man younger than 45 who had recovered from COVID-19. Input material: peripheral blood. V gene TRBV7-3 combines with J gene TRBJ1-1; D uncertain. The CDR3 spells CASSLARGTQAFF. The CDR3 DNA reads TGTGCCAGCAGCTTAGCCCGAGGAACCCAAGCTTTCTTT. The full variable domain, its missing parts supplied by reference TRBV7-3 and TRBJ1-1, is GAGVSQTPSNKVTEKGKYVELRCDPISGHTALYWYRQSLGQGPEFLIYFQGTGAADDSGLPNDRFFAVRPEGSVSTLKIQRTERGDSAVYLCASSLARGTQAFFGQGTRLTVV.